A single sample is the source of the 28 T cell receptor beta chains below, sequenced in a study of blood T cell repertoires in COVID-19. Here immunoSEQ multiplex PCR was the method, and the copy in TCRdb shows in-frame clones only, minus some. The sample yields roughly 250,000 clones, about 82% seen once. Sample: PBMCs or T cells enriched from blood (not recorded which). These receptors originate from a woman aged 50 to 60 who had recovered from COVID-19.

This clone was recorded many times. This chain links TRBV4-3 with TRBJ2-1; no clear D. V was pared by 0 bases and J by 4 bases, with 13 bases between. Germline lookup yields CDR1 LGHNA and CDR2 YSLEER. This CDR3 is built from 16 residues. The CDR3 reads CASSQEYSSPYNEQFF. CDR3 nucleotide sequence: TGCGCCAGCAGCCAAGAATACAGCTCTCCATACAATGAGCAGTTCTTC.

This clone was found a few times. The chain recombines TRBV11-2 with TRBJ1-2; possible D gene TRBD1, 5 bases. The CDR3 has 16 residues. Germline CDR1 and CDR2: SGHAT and FQNNGV. V lost 0 bases, J lost 4 bases, and 15 bases lay in between. The CDR3 coding sequence is TGTGCCAGCAGCTTAGACATCAGGGATTTTGGCTATGGCTACACCTTC. It is translated as CASSLDIRDFGYGYTF.

The chain employs TRBV11-2 and TRBJ2-1; 13 nucleotides line up with TRBD2. The length of the CDR3 is 18 residues. The trim removed 5 bases at V and 9 bases at J, leaving 16 bases unmatched. Per the germline V gene, CDR1 is SGHAT and CDR2 is FQNNGV. CDR3 nucleotides: TGTGCCAGCAGCCGTGGGACTAGCGGGGAAGGCCCCAAAATTGAGCAGTTCTTC. The encoded protein is CASSRGTSGEGPKIEQFF.

This clone was recorded only once. The chain carries TRBV21-1 and TRBJ2-5; the table's D gene call, TRBD1, was not cross checked with the DNA. TRBV21-1 is a documented pseudogene. CDR3 length: 19 amino acids. The CDR3 DNA reads as TGTGCCAGCAGCAAAGTGGGCCGACGAAAACGAACTGGGCAAGAGACCCAGTACTTC. Translated: CASSKVGRRKRTGQETQYF.

V is TRBV11-3 and J is TRBJ2-4, with D perhaps matching TRBD1 (6 bases). The V gene's germline CDR1 is SGHNT and CDR2 YENEEA. Trimming removed 5 bases at V and 5 bases at J, with 16 bases between. This CDR3 region has 15 residues. In nucleotides, the CDR3 is TGTGCCAGCAGCCTAGGAGCATGGACAGAAAACATTCAGTACTTC. This sequence encodes CASSLGAWTENIQYF.

The rearrangement links TRBV5-4 to TRBJ1-6, with 11 bases that match TRBD1. CDR1 and CDR2 (germline): SGHNT, YYREEE (reference sequence). This CDR3 contains 17 residues. V lost 5 bases, J lost 0 bases, and 4 bases stayed unmatched. CDR3 nucleotides: TGTGCCAGCAGGGACAGGGGGCGAACCTCCTATAATTCACCCCTCCACTTT. Protein sequence: CASRDRGRTSYNSPLHF.

The gene calls are TRBV9 and TRBJ1-2; possible D gene TRBD1, 5 bases. V lost 3 bases, J lost 8 bases, and 14 bases lay in between. The CDR3 consists of 13 residues. Germline V CDR1 and CDR2: SGDLS, YYNGEE. The CDR3 bases are TGTGCCAGCAGCGCGGGGACTCCCTGGGGCTACACCTTC. This sequence encodes CASSAGTPWGYTF. The full variable domain, with the rest looked up from reference TRBV9 and TRBJ1-2, is DSGVTQTPKHLITATGQRVTLRCSPRSGDLSVYWYQQSLDQGLQFLIQYYNGEERAKGNILERFSAQQFPDLHSELNLSSLELGDSALYFCASSAGTPWGYTFGSGTRLTVV.

The V call is TRBV18, the J call TRBJ2-7; 9 nucleotides agree with TRBD2. The germline CDR1 and CDR2 sequences are KGHSH and LQKENI. V dropped 6 bases and J dropped 6; count of bases not matched to a gene: 9. The CDR3 totals 14 residues. CDR3 residues: CASSPLREGVEQYF. Written as DNA, the CDR3 is TGTGCCAGCTCCCCCCTGCGGGAGGGGGTCGAGCAGTACTTC. The full variable domain, its missing parts supplied by reference TRBV18 and TRBJ2-7, is NAGVMQNPRHLVRRRGQEARLRCSPMKGHSHVYWYRQLPEEGLKFMVYLQKENIIDESGMPKERFSAEFPKEGPSILRIQQVVRGDSAAYFCASSPLREGVEQYFGPGTRLTVT.

This chain connects TRBV5-1 to TRBJ2-7, with a tentative D call TRBD2 (5 bases). This CDR3 contains 16 residues. In germline, CDR1 is SGHRS, CDR2 YFSETQ. The germline V and J ends were trimmed by 4 bases and 3 bases, with 20 bases remaining between them. CDR3 coding DNA: TGCGCCAGCAGCCAAGGTAGGTCTCGAGACTACTACGAGCAGTACTTC. Translating it yields CASSQGRSRDYYEQYF.

The chain uses TRBV10-3 and TRBJ1-1; D possibly corresponds to TRBD1 (6 bases). Deletions cut 0 bases from V and 4 bases from J, with 9 bases between. The germline V gene has CDR1 ENHRY and CDR2 SYGVKD. This CDR3 spans 14 amino acids. The CDR3 coding sequence is TGTGCCATCAGTGAGTCGCAGGGGACCACTGAAGCTTTCTTT. Translated: CAISESQGTTEAFF.

The chain combines TRBV19 with TRBJ2-5; 7 positions match TRBD1. The CDR3 length is 13 residues. V shed 5 bases and J 5 bases; nucleotides not matched to a gene: 5. CDR1 is LNHDA, CDR2 SQIVND, per germline (reference sequence). CDR3 protein: CASSETGFETQYF. CDR3 nucleotides: TGTGCCAGTAGTGAGACAGGGTTTGAGACCCAGTACTTC.

The V gene is TRBV7-8, the J gene TRBJ2-7, with a weak D call TRBD1 (6 bases). V was trimmed by 9 bases and J by 1 base, leaving 22 bases between them. Germline V gene data show CDR1 as SGHVS and CDR2 as FQNEAQ. This CDR3 contains 16 residues. The chain's CDR3 is CASSPWDLGASYEQYF. The CDR3, as DNA: TGTGCCAGTTCTCCCTGGGATTTGGGGGCATCCTACGAGCAGTACTTC.

The chain uses TRBV28 and TRBJ2-7, with 15 positions matching TRBD2. The germline CDR1 and CDR2 sequences are MDHEN and SYDVKM. With 2 bases clipped from V and 6 bases from J, the junction kept 5 bases outside the gene matches. The CDR3 covers 16 residues. This CDR3 is CASSLGGLAGGPEQYF. CDR3 nucleotides: TGTGCCAGCAGTTTAGGGGGACTAGCGGGAGGTCCCGAGCAGTACTTC.

The sample holds one count of this clone. The CDR3: CASRAGAGELFF. In nucleotides, the CDR3 is TGTGCTAGTCGAGCGGGAGCCGGGGAGCTGTTTTTT. The genes are TRBV12-5 and TRBJ2-2; the match to TRBD2 covers 8 bases. Germline CDR1 and CDR2: LGHNT and FRNRAP. The V gene end was trimmed by 8 bases and the J gene end by 6 bases; junction bases not matched to a gene: 2. This CDR3 comprises 12 residues. The complete variable domain, with remaining parts taken from reference TRBV12-5 and TRBJ2-2, reads DARVTQTPRHKVTEMGQEVTMRCQPILGHNTVFWYRQTMMQGLELLAYFRNRAPLDDSGMPKDRFSAEMPDATLATLKIQPSEPRDSAVYFCASRAGAGELFFGEGSRLTVL.

This chain uses TRBV6-1 with TRBJ1-5; 7 bases match TRBD1. The CDR3 extends over 14 amino acids. With 2 bases clipped from V and 2 bases from J, the junction kept 0 bases outside the gene matches. Germline-derived CDR1 and CDR2 are MNHNS and SASEGT. The CDR3 region is CASSEQGGNQPQHF. CDR3 DNA: TGTGCCAGCAGTGAACAGGGGGGCAATCAGCCCCAGCATTTT.

This clone was found a few times. This chain links TRBV11-3 with TRBJ1-1; the D is unclear. Looked up from germline, CDR1 is SGHNT and CDR2 is YENEEA. CDR3 length: 15 residues. V dropped 1 base and J dropped 2 bases, with 11 bases sitting between them. The CDR3 DNA reads as TGTGCCAGCAGCTTAGGTTTCCGGGGAAACACTGAAGCTTTCTTT. Encoded protein: CASSLGFRGNTEAFF. Full variable domain (remainder filled in from reference TRBV11-3 and TRBJ1-1): EAGVVQSPRYKIIEKKQPVAFWCNPISGHNTLYWYLQNLGQGPELLIRYENEEAVDDSQLPKDRFSAERLKGVDSTLKIQPAELGDSAVYLCASSLGFRGNTEAFFGQGTRLTVV.

The gene calls are TRBV30 and TRBJ1-2, with a tentative D call TRBD1 (5 bases). This CDR3 has 14 residues. Per germline, CDR1 GTSNPN and CDR2 SVGIG (reference sequence). Trimming shortened V by 5 bases and J by 4 bases, and 17 bases separated the two germline ends. The CDR3 loop is CAWGTGSTFYGYTF. The CDR3 DNA follows: TGTGCCTGGGGAACAGGCTCAACCTTCTATGGCTACACCTTC.

This chain connects TRBV9 to TRBJ2-2, with 10 bases lining up with TRBD1. The length of the CDR3 is 15 residues. In germline, CDR1 is SGDLS, CDR2 YYNGEE. V lost 4 bases, J lost 6 bases, and 6 bases stayed unmatched. CDR3 in amino acids: CASSPRTGGAGELFF. For the CDR3, the DNA is TGTGCCAGCAGCCCCCGGACAGGGGGAGCCGGGGAGCTGTTTTTT.

V and J are TRBV25-1 and TRBJ1-3; D is ambiguous. Trimming removed 4 bases from V and 1 base from J, with 11 bases in between. This CDR3 contains 15 residues. Germline lookup yields CDR1 MGHDK and CDR2 SYGVNS. The CDR3 region has the DNA TGTGCCAGCAGTGTTCTCCAGGAATCTGGAAACACCATATATTTT. This encodes CASSVLQESGNTIYF.

The V gene is TRBV10-3, the J gene TRBJ1-5, with D possibly being TRBD1 (5 bases). Trimming left V 11 bases short and J 4 bases short, with 15 bases between. Germline V lookup: CDR1 ENHRY, CDR2 SYGVKD. The CDR3 is 13 residues long. The CDR3 protein is CAAGGQLNQPQHF. The CDR3 DNA follows: TGTGCCGCCGGTGGACAACTTAATCAGCCCCAGCATTTT.

This clone occurred once. This rearrangement joins TRBV6-2 or TRBV6-3 to TRBJ2-7; TRBD2 matches at 8 bases. V lost 4 bases to trimming and J lost 2 bases; unmatched junction nucleotides: 7. Germline CDR1 is MNHEY and CDR2 is SVGEGT. This CDR3 contains 15 residues. CDR3 amino acids: CASSSRGGTTYEQYF. The CDR3 nucleotides are TGTGCCAGCAGTTCCCGGGGGGGGACCACCTACGAGCAGTACTTC.

V and J are TRBV7-2 and TRBJ2-7; D gene uncertain. Germline-derived CDR1 and CDR2 are SGHTA and FQGNSA. This CDR3 has 13 residues. Trimming cost V 6 bases and J 7 bases, with 16 bases left between them. The CDR3 sequence: CASSFEVPREQYF. In nucleotides, the CDR3 is TGTGCCAGCAGTTTTGAGGTTCCGAGGGAGCAGTACTTC.

CDR3 residues: CAWRASTVRGGKLFF. DNA for the CDR3: TGTGCCTGGAGAGCCTCGACCGTCCGGGGGGGAAAACTGTTTTTT. The chain is built from TRBV30 and TRBJ1-4; tentatively, D is TRBD1 (5 bases). The CDR3 runs to 15 residues. Looked up from germline, CDR1 is GTSNPN and CDR2 is SVGIG (reference sequence). Trimming removed 3 bases from V and 10 bases from J, with 21 bases in between.

This clone was detected only a few times. V is TRBV5-8 and J is TRBJ1-2, with a tentative D call TRBD1 (6 bases). The V gene lost 0 bases and the J gene lost 5 bases, with 11 bases spanning the gap. This CDR3 comprises 14 residues. CDR1 SGHTS and CDR2 YDEGEE come from the germline V gene. In DNA, the CDR3 is TGTGCCAGCAGCTTGGGACAGGAAGGGTATGGCTACACCTTC. Its translation is CASSLGQEGYGYTF.

The chain uses TRBV28 and TRBJ2-1; possibly TRBD1 for D (5 bases). Germline loops: CDR1 MDHEN, CDR2 SYDVKM. Trimming removed 2 bases at V and 7 bases at J, with 12 bases between. There are 14 residues in the CDR3. This CDR3 reads CASSLRGRPNEQFF. DNA of the CDR3: TGTGCCAGCAGTTTAAGGGGCAGGCCGAATGAGCAGTTCTTC.

The rearrangement joins TRBV11-3 to TRBJ1-1, with 8 bases that match TRBD1. CDR3 length: 14 residues. Germline V gene lookup returns CDR1 SGHNT and CDR2 YENEEA. With 1 base clipped from V and 10 bases from J, the junction kept 8 bases outside the gene matches. Here the CDR3 reads CASSLGQGASRAFF. CDR3 coding DNA: TGTGCCAGCAGCTTAGGCCAGGGGGCCTCCAGAGCTTTCTTT.

The chain links TRBV28 to TRBJ1-1; D remains ambiguous. V was clipped by 6 bases and J by 10 bases, with 9 bases between them. CDR1 and CDR2 (germline): MDHEN, SYDVKM. The CDR3 sequence is 10 residues long. DNA of the CDR3: TGTGCCAGCAGATCAGTGTCAGCTTTCTTT. Protein: CASRSVSAFF.

V is TRBV7-2 and J is TRBJ2-7; 10 bases are shared with TRBD1. Germline V lookup: CDR1 SGHTA, CDR2 FQGNSA. With 2 bases clipped from V and 2 bases from J, the junction kept 3 bases outside the gene matches. The CDR3 has 15 residues. The CDR3 sequence is CASSLIGTGAYEQYF. CDR3 sequence (DNA): TGTGCCAGCAGCTTAATCGGGACAGGGGCCTACGAGCAGTACTTC.